This is a list of T cell receptor beta chains from one sample in a study of STAT5B mutations in CD4+ large granular lymphocyte leukemia. Assay: immunoSEQ multiplex PCR; the TCRdb copy retains only in-frame clones and omits some. The table shows about 35,000 clones, with 65% to 70% occurring only once. The sequenced sample consisted of CD4+ T cells from blood buffy coats. These receptors all stem from a human donor in good health. Each CDR3 is given with its conserved first and last residue. Fields, in order: J gene, V gene, clone size, CDR3 protein. Some rows mark clone size as missing; the rest say once, few, many or name a class of expanded clone.

J: TRBJ2-1
V: TRBV19
size: -
CDR3: CASSILWQSNEQFF

J: TRBJ1-5
V: TRBV15
size: -
CDR3: CATSRDLVSEIYSNQPQHF

J: TRBJ1-1
V: TRBV7-2
size: -
CDR3: CASSLVGGRTEAFF

J: TRBJ2-7
V: TRBV10-3
size: -
CDR3: CAIRTGGNSYEQYF

J: TRBJ2-3
V: TRBV7-3
size: -
CDR3: CASSSRLAGADTQYF

J: TRBJ2-2
V: TRBV11-3
size: -
CDR3: CASSPSGGGTNTGELFF

J: TRBJ1-2
V: TRBV5-1
size: few
CDR3: CASSVTGPDGYTF

J: TRBJ2-3
V: TRBV4-2
size: -
CDR3: CASSQDMAGSDLDTQYF

J: TRBJ2-3
V: TRBV10-2
size: -
CDR3: CASSEPSGLLTDTQYF

J: TRBJ1-3
V: TRBV7-2
size: -
CDR3: CASSSGTGSTGNTIYF

J: TRBJ1-2
V: TRBV10-3
size: few
CDR3: CAISEEGAYGYTF

J: TRBJ1-1
V: TRBV6-1
size: -
CDR3: CASRFREGNTEAFF

J: TRBJ2-5
V: TRBV19
size: -
CDR3: CASSKQETQYF

J: TRBJ2-1
V: TRBV7-3
size: -
CDR3: CASSTGQGNNEQFF

J: TRBJ1-1
V: TRBV10-3
size: -
CDR3: CAIRKQGASTEAFF

J: TRBJ2-5
V: TRBV18
size: -
CDR3: CASSPPASLVGTQYF

J: TRBJ2-1
V: TRBV7-2
size: -
CDR3: CASSLSAGGYNEQFF

J: TRBJ1-1
V: TRBV9
size: -
CDR3: CASSAPGHQKGTEAFF

J: TRBJ1-6
V: TRBV10-2
size: -
CDR3: CASREGVSPLHF

J: TRBJ2-3
V: TRBV2
size: -
CDR3: CASSPGETDTQYF

J: TRBJ1-5
V: TRBV18
size: -
CDR3: CASSSQYTGNSNQPQHF

J: TRBJ2-7
V: TRBV19
size: -
CDR3: CASSRGQAYEQYF

J: TRBJ1-1
V: TRBV5-4
size: -
CDR3: CASSLAGVMNTEAFF

J: TRBJ2-5
V: TRBV7-2
size: once
CDR3: CASSRIWGETQYF

J: TRBJ2-2
V: TRBV12-5
size: -
CDR3: CASGLRLGENTGELFF

J: TRBJ1-2
V: TRBV5-6
size: -
CDR3: CASSLEQLAGYTF

J: TRBJ1-6
V: TRBV7-2
size: -
CDR3: CASSFSGSPLHF

J: TRBJ2-5
V: TRBV5-6
size: -
CDR3: CASSFGRGGGETQYF

J: TRBJ2-2
V: TRBV27
size: -
CDR3: CASSYDIRTSGELFF

J: TRBJ2-7
V: TRBV28
size: -
CDR3: CASGTSVGYEQYF

J: TRBJ2-3
V: TRBV11-3
size: few
CDR3: CASSLVSGGSDTQYF

J: TRBJ2-5
V: TRBV6-5
size: -
CDR3: CASSSPGLTATQYF

J: TRBJ2-5
V: TRBV7-2
size: -
CDR3: CASSLELATQETQYF

J: TRBJ1-4
V: TRBV18
size: -
CDR3: CASSPPGGERPEKLFF

J: TRBJ2-7
V: TRBV29-1
size: -
CDR3: CSVDSGQGLYEQYF

J: TRBJ2-1
V: TRBV7-6
size: -
CDR3: CASSPPPGTSGYNEQFF

J: TRBJ1-2
V: TRBV12-5
size: -
CDR3: CASGFDWGGNYGYTF

J: TRBJ2-1
V: TRBV11-3
size: -
CDR3: CASSSTAGTGQFF

J: TRBJ2-1
V: TRBV7-8
size: -
CDR3: CASSVGIHYNEQFF

J: TRBJ1-2
V: TRBV5-4
size: -
CDR3: CASSPQGHNYGYTF

J: TRBJ2-5
V: TRBV7-2
size: -
CDR3: CASSLNGARGETQYF

J: TRBJ1-2
V: TRBV5-1
size: -
CDR3: CASSPDRGGPERYTF

J: TRBJ1-1
V: TRBV29-1
size: few
CDR3: CSVEVGADTEAFF

J: TRBJ1-5
V: TRBV7-8
size: -
CDR3: CASSFGTRDQPQHF

J: TRBJ1-3
V: TRBV5-1
size: few
CDR3: CASSLGRSSGNTIYF

J: TRBJ1-2
V: TRBV9
size: -
CDR3: CASSVADGNYGYTF

J: TRBJ1-2
V: TRBV2
size: -
CDR3: CASSELYGYTF

J: TRBJ1-5
V: TRBV7-9
size: -
CDR3: CASSLGTGASNQPQHF

J: TRBJ2-1
V: TRBV5-6
size: -
CDR3: CASSSYNEQFF

J: TRBJ2-5
V: TRBV27
size: -
CDR3: CASRPAGQETQYF

J: TRBJ1-6
V: TRBV18
size: few
CDR3: CASSLPPEGANSPLHF

J: TRBJ2-4
V: TRBV7-6
size: -
CDR3: CASSSNPQGNIQYF

J: TRBJ2-1
V: TRBV7-2
size: -
CDR3: CASSPLADEQFF

J: TRBJ1-4
V: TRBV25-1
size: -
CDR3: CASSKTGGAEKLFF

J: TRBJ2-7
V: TRBV27
size: -
CDR3: CASSLGGGRYEQYF